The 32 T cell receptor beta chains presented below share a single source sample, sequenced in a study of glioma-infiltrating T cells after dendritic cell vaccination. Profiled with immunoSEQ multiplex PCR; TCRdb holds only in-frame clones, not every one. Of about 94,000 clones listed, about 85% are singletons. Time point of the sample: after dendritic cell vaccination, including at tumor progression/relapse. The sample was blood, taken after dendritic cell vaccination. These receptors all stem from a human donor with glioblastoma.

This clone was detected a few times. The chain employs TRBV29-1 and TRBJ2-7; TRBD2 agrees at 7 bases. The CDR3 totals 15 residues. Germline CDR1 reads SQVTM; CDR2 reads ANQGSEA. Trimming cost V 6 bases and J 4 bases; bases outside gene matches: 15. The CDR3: CSVLRPGGLTYEQYF. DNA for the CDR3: TGCAGCGTGTTACGCCCGGGAGGCCTTACTTACGAGCAGTACTTC.

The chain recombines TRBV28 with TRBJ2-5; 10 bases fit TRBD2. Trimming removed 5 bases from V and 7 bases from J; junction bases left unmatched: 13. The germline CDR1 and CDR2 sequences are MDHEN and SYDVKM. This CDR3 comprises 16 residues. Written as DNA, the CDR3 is TGTGCCAGCAGTGGGGATAGCGGGAGGATGGCGTGGACCCAGTACTTC. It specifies CASSGDSGRMAWTQYF.

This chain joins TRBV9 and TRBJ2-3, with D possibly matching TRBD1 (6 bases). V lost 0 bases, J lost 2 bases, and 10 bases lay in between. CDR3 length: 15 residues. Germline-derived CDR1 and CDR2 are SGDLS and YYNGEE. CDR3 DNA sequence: TGTGCCAGCAGCGTAGTGGACAGCCCCACAGATACGCAGTATTTT. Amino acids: CASSVVDSPTDTQYF.

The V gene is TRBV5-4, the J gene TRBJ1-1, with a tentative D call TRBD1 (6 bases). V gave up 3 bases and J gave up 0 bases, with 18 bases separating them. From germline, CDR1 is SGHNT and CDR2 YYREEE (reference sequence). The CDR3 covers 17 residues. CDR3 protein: CASSYVTGHTMNTEAFF. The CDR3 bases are TGTGCCAGCAGCTATGTTACAGGGCACACAATGAACACTGAAGCTTTCTTT.

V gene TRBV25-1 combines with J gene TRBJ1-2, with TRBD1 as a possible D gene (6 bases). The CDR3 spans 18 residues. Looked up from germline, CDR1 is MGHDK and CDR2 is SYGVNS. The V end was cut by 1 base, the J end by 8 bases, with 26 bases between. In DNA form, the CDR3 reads TGTGCCAGCAGTGAATTGGGGGCAGGCCCGAACTGGAGGTCCGGCTACACCTTC. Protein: CASSELGAGPNWRSGYTF.

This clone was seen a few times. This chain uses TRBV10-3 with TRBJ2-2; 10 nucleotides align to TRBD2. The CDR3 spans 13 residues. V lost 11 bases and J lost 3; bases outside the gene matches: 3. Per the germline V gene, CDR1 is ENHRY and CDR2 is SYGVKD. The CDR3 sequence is CASGTSDTGELFF. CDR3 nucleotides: TGTGCCTCCGGGACTAGCGACACCGGGGAGCTGTTTTTT.

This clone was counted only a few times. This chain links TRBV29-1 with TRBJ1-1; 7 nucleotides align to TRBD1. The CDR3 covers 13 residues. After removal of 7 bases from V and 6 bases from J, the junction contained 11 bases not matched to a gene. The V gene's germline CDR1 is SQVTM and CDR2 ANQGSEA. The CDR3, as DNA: TGCAGCGGTCAACAGGGGAGGATCGCTGAAGCTTTCTTT. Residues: CSGQQGRIAEAFF.

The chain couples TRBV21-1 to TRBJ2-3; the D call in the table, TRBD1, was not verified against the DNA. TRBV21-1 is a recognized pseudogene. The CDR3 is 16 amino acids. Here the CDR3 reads CASSKPTDRGLDTQYF. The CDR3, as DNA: TGTGCCAGCAGCAAACCCACGGACAGGGGGCTAGATACGCAGTATTTT.

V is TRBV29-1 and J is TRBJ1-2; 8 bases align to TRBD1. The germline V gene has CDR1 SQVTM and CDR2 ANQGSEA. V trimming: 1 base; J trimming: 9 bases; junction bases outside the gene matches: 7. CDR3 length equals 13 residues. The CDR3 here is CSVEGQGLVSYTF. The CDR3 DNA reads TGCAGCGTTGAAGGACAGGGGTTGGTAAGCTACACCTTC.

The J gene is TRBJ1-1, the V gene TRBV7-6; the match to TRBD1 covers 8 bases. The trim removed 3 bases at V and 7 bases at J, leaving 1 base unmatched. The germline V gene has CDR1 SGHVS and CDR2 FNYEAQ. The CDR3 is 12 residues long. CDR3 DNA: TGTGCCAGCAGCTTCGGACAGGGTGAAGCTTTCTTT. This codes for CASSFGQGEAFF. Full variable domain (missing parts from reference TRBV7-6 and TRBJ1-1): GAGVSQSPRYKVTKRGQDVALRCDPISGHVSLYWYRQALGQGPEFLTYFNYEAQQDKSGLPNDRFSAERPEGSISTLTIQRTEQRDSAMYRCASSFGQGEAFFGQGTRLTVV.

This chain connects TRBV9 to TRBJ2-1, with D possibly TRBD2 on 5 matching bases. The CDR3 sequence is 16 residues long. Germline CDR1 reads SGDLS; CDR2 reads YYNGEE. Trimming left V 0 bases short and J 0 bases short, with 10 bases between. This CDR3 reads CASSVGGFSSYNEQFF. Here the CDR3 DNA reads TGTGCCAGCAGCGTAGGCGGGTTTAGCTCCTACAATGAGCAGTTCTTC.

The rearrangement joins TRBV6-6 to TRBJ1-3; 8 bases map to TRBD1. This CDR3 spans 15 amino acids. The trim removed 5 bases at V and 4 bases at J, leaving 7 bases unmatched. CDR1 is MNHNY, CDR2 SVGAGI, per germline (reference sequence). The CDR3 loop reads CASSQAGGFGNTIYF. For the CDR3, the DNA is TGTGCCAGCAGTCAAGCAGGGGGCTTCGGAAACACCATATATTTT.

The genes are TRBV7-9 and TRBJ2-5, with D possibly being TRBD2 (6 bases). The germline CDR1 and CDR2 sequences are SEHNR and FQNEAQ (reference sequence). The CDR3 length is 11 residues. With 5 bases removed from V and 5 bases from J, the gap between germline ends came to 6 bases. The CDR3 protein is CASSSGETQYF. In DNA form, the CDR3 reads TGTGCCAGCAGCAGCGGGGAGACCCAGTACTTC. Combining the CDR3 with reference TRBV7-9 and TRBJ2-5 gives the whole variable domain DTGVSQNPRHKITKRGQNVTFRCDPISEHNRLYWYRQTLGQGPEFLTYFQNEAQLEKSRLLSDRFSAERPKGSFSTLEIQRTEQGDSAMYLCASSSGETQYFGPGTRLLVL.

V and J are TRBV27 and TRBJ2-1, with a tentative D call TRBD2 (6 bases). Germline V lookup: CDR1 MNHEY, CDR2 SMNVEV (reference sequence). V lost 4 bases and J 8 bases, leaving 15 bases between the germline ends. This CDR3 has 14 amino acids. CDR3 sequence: CASSSGLFRHEQFF. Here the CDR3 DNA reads TGTGCCAGCAGTTCCGGACTATTTCGGCATGAGCAGTTCTTC.

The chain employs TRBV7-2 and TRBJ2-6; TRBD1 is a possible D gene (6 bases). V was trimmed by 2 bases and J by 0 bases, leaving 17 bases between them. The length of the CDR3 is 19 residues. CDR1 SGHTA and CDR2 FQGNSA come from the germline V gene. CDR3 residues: CASSLRSQGPNSGANVLTF. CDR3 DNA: TGTGCCAGCAGCTTAAGGTCCCAGGGGCCCAACTCTGGGGCCAACGTCCTGACTTTC.

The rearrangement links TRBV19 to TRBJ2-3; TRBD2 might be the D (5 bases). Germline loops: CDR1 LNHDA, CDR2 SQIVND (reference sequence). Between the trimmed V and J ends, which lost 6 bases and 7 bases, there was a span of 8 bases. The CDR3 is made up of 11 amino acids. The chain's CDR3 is CASRSTNTQYF. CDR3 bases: TGTGCCAGTAGGTCGACTAATACGCAGTATTTT.

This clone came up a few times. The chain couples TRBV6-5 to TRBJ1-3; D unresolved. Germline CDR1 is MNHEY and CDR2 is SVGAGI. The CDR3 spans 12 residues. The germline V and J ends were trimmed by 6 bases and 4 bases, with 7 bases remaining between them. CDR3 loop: CASRSTGNTIYF. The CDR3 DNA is TGTGCCAGCAGAAGTACAGGAAACACCATATATTTT.

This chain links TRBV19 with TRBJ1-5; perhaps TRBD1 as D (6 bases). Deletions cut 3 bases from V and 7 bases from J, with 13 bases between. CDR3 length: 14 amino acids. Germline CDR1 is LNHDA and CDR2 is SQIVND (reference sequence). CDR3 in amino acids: CASSIPGEKQPQHF. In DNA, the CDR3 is TGTGCCAGTAGTATCCCAGGGGAAAAGCAGCCCCAGCATTTT.

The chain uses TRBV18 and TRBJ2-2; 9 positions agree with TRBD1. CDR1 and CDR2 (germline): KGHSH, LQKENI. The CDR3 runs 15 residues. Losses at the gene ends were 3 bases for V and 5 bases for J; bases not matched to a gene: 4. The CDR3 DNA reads TGTGCCAGCTCACCGGGACAGGGCCGGACCGGGGAGCTGTTTTTT. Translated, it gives CASSPGQGRTGELFF.

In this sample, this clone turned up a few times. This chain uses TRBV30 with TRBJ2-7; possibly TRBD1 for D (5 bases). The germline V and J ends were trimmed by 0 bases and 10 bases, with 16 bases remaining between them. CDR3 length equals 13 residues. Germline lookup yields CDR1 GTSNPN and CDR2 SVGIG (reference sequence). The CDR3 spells CAWSVQGQGGQYF. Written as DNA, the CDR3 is TGTGCCTGGAGTGTACAAGGGCAGGGTGGACAGTACTTC.

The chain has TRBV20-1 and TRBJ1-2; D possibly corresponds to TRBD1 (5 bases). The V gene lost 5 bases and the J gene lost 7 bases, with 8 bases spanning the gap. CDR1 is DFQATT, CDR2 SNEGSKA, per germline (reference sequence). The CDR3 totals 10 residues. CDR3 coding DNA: TGCAGTGCTGGCCAGGGTGGCTACACCTTC. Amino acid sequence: CSAGQGGYTF.

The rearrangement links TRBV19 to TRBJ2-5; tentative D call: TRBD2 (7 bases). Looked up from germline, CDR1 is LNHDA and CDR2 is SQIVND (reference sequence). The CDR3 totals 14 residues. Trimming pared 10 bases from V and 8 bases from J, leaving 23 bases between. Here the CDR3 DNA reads TGTGCCACCCTGGCCGGGGGGCCAGGGAAAACCCAGTACTTC. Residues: CATLAGGPGKTQYF.

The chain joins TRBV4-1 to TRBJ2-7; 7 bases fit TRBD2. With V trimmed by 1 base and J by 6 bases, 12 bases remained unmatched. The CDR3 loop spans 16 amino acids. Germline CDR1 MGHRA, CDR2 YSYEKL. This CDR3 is CASSQVFSGRAGEQYF. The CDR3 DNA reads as TGCGCCAGCAGCCAAGTCTTCTCGGGGAGGGCGGGCGAGCAGTACTTC.

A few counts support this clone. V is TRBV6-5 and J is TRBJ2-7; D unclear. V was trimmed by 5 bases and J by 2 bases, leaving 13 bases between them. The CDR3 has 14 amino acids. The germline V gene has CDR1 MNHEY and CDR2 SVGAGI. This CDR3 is CASSDVPGPYEQYF. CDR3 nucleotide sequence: TGTGCCAGCAGTGATGTTCCAGGCCCCTACGAGCAGTACTTC.

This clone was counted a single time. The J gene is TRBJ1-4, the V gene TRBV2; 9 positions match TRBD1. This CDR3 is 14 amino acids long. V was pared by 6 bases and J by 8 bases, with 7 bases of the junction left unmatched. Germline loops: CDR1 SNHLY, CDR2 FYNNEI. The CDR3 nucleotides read TGTGCCAGCAGCCTGACAGGGGGGCGGGAAAAACTGTTTTTT. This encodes CASSLTGGREKLFF.

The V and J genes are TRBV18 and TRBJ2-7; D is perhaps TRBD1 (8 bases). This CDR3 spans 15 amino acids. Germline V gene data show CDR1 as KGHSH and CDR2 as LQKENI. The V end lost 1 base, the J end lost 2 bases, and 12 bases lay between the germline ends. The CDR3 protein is CASSPRTGTTYEQYF. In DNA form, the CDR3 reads TGTGCCAGCTCACCACGGACAGGGACTACCTACGAGCAGTACTTC.

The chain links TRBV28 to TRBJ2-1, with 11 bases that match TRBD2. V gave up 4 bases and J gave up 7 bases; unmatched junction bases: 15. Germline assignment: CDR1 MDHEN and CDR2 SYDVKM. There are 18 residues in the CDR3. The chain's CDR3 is CASSSPSGLAGGPNEQFF. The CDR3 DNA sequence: TGTGCCAGCAGTTCCCCTTCCGGATTAGCGGGAGGGCCTAATGAGCAGTTCTTC. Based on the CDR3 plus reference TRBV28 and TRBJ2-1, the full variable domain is DVKVTQSSRYLVKRTGEKVFLECVQDMDHENMFWYRQDPGLGLRLIYFSYDVKMKEKGDIPEGYSVSREKKERFSLILESASTNQTSMYLCASSSPSGLAGGPNEQFFGPGTRLTVL.

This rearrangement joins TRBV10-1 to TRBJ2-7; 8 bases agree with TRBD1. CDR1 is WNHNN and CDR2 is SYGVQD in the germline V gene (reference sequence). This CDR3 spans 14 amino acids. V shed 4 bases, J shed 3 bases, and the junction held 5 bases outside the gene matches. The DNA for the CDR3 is TGCGCCAGCAGTGCGGGACAGGCCCACTACGAGCAGTACTTC. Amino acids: CASSAGQAHYEQYF.

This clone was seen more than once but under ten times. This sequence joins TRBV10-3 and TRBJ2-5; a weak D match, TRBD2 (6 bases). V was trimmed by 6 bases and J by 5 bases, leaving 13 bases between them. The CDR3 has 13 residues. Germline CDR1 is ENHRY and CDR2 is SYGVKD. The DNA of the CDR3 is TGTGCCATCAGCGCCTCGGGACTGGAGACCCAGTACTTC. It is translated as CAISASGLETQYF.

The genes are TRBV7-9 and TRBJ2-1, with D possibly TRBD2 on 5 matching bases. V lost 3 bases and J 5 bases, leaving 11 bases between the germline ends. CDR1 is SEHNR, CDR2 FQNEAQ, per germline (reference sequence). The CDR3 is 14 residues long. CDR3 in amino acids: CASSFSGVHNEQFF. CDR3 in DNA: TGTGCCAGCAGCTTCTCCGGGGTTCACAATGAGCAGTTCTTC.

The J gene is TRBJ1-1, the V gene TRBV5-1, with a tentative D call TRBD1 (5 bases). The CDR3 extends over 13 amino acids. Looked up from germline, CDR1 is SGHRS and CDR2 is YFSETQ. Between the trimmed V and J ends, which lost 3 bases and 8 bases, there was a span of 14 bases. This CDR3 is CASSSDDSSEAFF. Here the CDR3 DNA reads TGCGCCAGCAGCTCTGACGACAGTTCAGAAGCTTTCTTT.

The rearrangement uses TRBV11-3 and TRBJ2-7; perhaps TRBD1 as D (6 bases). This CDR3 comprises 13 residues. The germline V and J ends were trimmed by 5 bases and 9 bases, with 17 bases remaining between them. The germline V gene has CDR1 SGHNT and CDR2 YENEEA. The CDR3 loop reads CASSPSPGAAQYF. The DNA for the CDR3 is TGTGCCAGCAGCCCCTCCCCAGGGGCAGCGCAGTACTTC.